The rows below give T cell receptor beta chains drawn from one sample of a study of CD8 T cells in Susac syndrome. TCRdb re-called the immunoSEQ multiplex PCR reads through MiXCR, storing one row per CDR3 protein. The sample lists tens of thousands of distinct CDR3 sequences; about 91% were seen once. Sequencing was carried out using CD8+ T cells from PBMCs. The receptors were gathered from a human donor with multiple sclerosis. Both conserved end residues are part of each CDR3. The D gene is left open where the match is weak. Clone sizes are given selectively: once, few, many, or a class where the clone is expanded.

J | D | V | size | CDR3 | DNA
TRBJ1-1 | NA | TRBV7-9 | NA | CASRLDYEAFF | TGTGCCAGCCGCCTGGATTATGAAGCTTTCTTT
TRBJ2-2 | NA | TRBV7-9 | once | CASSFALNTGELFF | TGTGCCAGCAGCTTCGCCCTGAACACCGGGGAGCTGTTTTTT
TRBJ2-7 | NA | TRBV4-3 | once | CASSQGDGSYEQYF | TGCGCCAGCAGCCAGGGGGACGGCTCCTACGAGCAGTACTTC
TRBJ2-1 | TRBD2 | TRBV6-1 | once | CASRRTSGDRGNHNEQFF | TGTGCCAGCAGGAGGACTAGCGGCGATCGGGGGAATCACAATGAGCAGTTCTTC
TRBJ1-3 | NA | TRBV9 | NA | CASSVGSGSRNTIYF | TGTGCCAGCAGCGTAGGATCAGGGTCCAGAAACACCATATATTTT
TRBJ2-1 | TRBD2 | TRBV30 | NA | CAWSVDYVGGPAEQFF | TGTGCCTGGAGTGTGGATTATGTGGGAGGGCCGGCTGAGCAGTTCTTC
TRBJ2-1 | TRBD2 | TRBV18 | NA | CASSPLAGGNDEQFF | TGTGCCAGCTCGCCACTAGCGGGGGGAAACGATGAGCAGTTCTTC
TRBJ2-7 | NA | TRBV11-2 | NA | CASSLAVAGASYEQYF | TGTGCCAGCAGCTTAGCAGTAGCAGGGGCCTCCTACGAGCAGTACTTC
TRBJ1-1 | TRBD1 | TRBV6-5 | NA | CASRGTGPSTEAFF | TGTGCCAGCAGAGGGACAGGGCCCAGCACTGAAGCTTTCTTT
TRBJ2-5 | NA | TRBV10-2 | NA | CAVTARPPETQYF | TGCGCCGTCACGGCCCGCCCCCCAGAGACCCAGTACTTC
TRBJ2-5 | TRBD1 | TRBV12-3/TRBV12-4 | NA | CASSLFRDRGPQETQYF | TGTGCCAGCAGTTTGTTCCGGGACAGGGGGCCCCAAGAGACCCAGTACTTC
TRBJ2-7 | NA | TRBV12-3/TRBV12-4 | once | CASSLVGQAGEQYF | TGTGCCAGCAGTTTAGTAGGACAAGCGGGCGAGCAGTACTTC
TRBJ2-6 | TRBD1 | TRBV2 | NA | CASRGDPGQGFLGANVLTF | TGTGCCAGCAGGGGCGATCCGGGACAGGGTTTCTTAGGGGCCAACGTCCTGACTTTC
TRBJ2-7 | NA | TRBV6-6 | NA | CASRSDPYEQYF | TGTGCCAGCAGATCGGACCCCTACGAGCAGTACTTC
TRBJ2-7 | NA | TRBV11-2 | NA | CASSLETVGDEQYF | TGTGCCAGCAGCCTTGAGACAGTGGGGGACGAGCAGTACTTC
TRBJ2-5 | TRBD2 | TRBV28 | NA | CASSLTSGTKEETQYF | TGTGCCAGCAGTCTAACTAGCGGGACGAAAGAAGAGACCCAGTACTTC
TRBJ2-7 | NA | TRBV19 | NA | CASSAGRSGYEQYF | TGTGCCAGTAGTGCGGGGAGGTCCGGCTACGAGCAGTACTTC
TRBJ2-3 | NA | TRBV19 | NA | CASSPFYRGTDTQYF | TGTGCCAGTAGTCCATTTTACAGGGGCACAGATACGCAGTATTTT
TRBJ2-3 | NA | TRBV27 | NA | CASGHTTDTQYF | TGTGCCAGCGGTCATACAACAGATACGCAGTATTTT
TRBJ1-1 | TRBD1 | TRBV19 | NA | CASSIGSGTEKAFF | TGTGCCAGTAGTATAGGATCCGGGACAGAAAAAGCTTTCTTT
TRBJ1-2 | NA | TRBV19 | NA | CASSRSYYGYTF | TGTGCCAGTAGTCGCTCCTACTATGGCTACACCTTC
TRBJ2-4 | NA | TRBV27 | NA | CASSPYGHIQYF | TGTGCCAGCAGTCCCTACGGCCACATTCAGTACTTC